The 30 T cell receptor beta chains below all came from one sample that was sequenced in a study of blood T cell repertoires in COVID-19. Data came from immunoSEQ multiplex PCR; TCRdb stores just in-frame clones and leaves some out. The sample consists of around 63,000 clones, around 84% of them appearing once. Sequences were obtained from peripheral blood. These receptors came from a man in his fifties or sixties with acute or convalescent COVID-19.

This chain links TRBV2 with TRBJ2-2; TRBD1 is a possible D gene (5 bases). CDR1 and CDR2 (germline): SNHLY, FYNNEI. With 5 bases removed from V and 2 bases from J, the gap between germline ends came to 12 bases. This CDR3 has 15 residues. The chain's CDR3 is CASSTTVINTGELFF. The DNA for the CDR3 is TGTGCCAGCAGTACGACAGTGATTAACACCGGGGAGCTGTTTTTT.

The V and J genes are TRBV24-1 and TRBJ1-5; perhaps TRBD1 as D (6 bases). The germline V and J ends were trimmed by 5 bases and 9 bases, with 16 bases remaining between them. The CDR3 has 14 amino acids. Germline CDR1 is KGHDR and CDR2 is SFDVKD. In DNA, the CDR3 is TGTGCCACCAGTGCCAGGGGCGGGTCTGGGCCCCAGCATTTT. Translated, it gives CATSARGGSGPQHF.

The chain has TRBV11-2 and TRBJ2-5, with 8 bases lining up with TRBD1. Per the germline V gene, CDR1 is SGHAT and CDR2 is FQNNGV. This CDR3 comprises 14 residues. V lost 5 bases, J lost 5 bases, and 7 bases stayed unmatched. This chain's CDR3 is CASSPTGGWETQYF. The DNA for the CDR3 is TGTGCCAGCAGCCCCACAGGGGGTTGGGAGACCCAGTACTTC.

The V call is TRBV6-6, the J call TRBJ2-7, with TRBD1 identical over 11 bases. This CDR3 has 14 residues. Germline CDR1 MNHNY, CDR2 SVGAGI (reference sequence). V lost 7 bases and J lost 3; bases outside the gene matches: 5. In nucleotides, the CDR3 is TGTGCCAGCAAAGGACAGGGGGCCGTCTACGAGCAGTACTTC. Amino acid sequence: CASKGQGAVYEQYF.

J is TRBJ2-1 and V is TRBV19; D is possibly TRBD1 (5 bases). Germline loops: CDR1 LNHDA, CDR2 SQIVND (reference sequence). The CDR3 has 15 amino acids. With 9 bases removed from V and 0 bases from J, the gap between germline ends came to 15 bases. Written as DNA, the CDR3 is TGTGCCAGCACCACAGGCCCCGTCTCCTACAATGAGCAGTTCTTC. It translates to CASTTGPVSYNEQFF.

For this clone: A junction boundary mismatches the germline segment, possibly from a read error. The chain is built from TRBV6-5 and TRBJ2-1, with 12 bases that match TRBD2. CDR1 and CDR2 from the germline V gene are MNHEY and SVGAGI. The length of the CDR3 is 12 residues. CDR3 DNA: TGTGCCAGCGGCGCTAGCGGGGGGGCGGCGGTCTTC. Amino acid sequence: CASGASGGAAVF.

The V call is TRBV7-6, the J call TRBJ2-2, with 7 bases fitting TRBD1. J lost 5 bases, V lost 5 bases, and 11 bases had no gene match. The CDR3 runs 16 residues. The V gene's germline CDR1 is SGHVS and CDR2 FNYEAQ. The CDR3 reads CASSVGGAMVTGELFF. The CDR3 DNA reads as TGTGCCAGCAGCGTAGGGGGCGCGATGGTGACCGGGGAGCTGTTTTTT.

This sequence joins TRBV5-1 and TRBJ2-3; 7 nucleotides line up with TRBD2. The CDR3 length is 14 residues. Germline V gene data show CDR1 as SGHRS and CDR2 as YFSETQ. V dropped 4 bases and J dropped 5; count of bases not matched to a gene: 7. The CDR3 spells CASSVGGVEDTQYF. The CDR3 DNA reads TGCGCCAGCAGCGTTGGGGGGGTGGAAGATACGCAGTATTTT.

The J gene is TRBJ2-3, the V gene TRBV5-1; 10 bases are shared with TRBD2. Looked up from germline, CDR1 is SGHRS and CDR2 is YFSETQ. V was pared by 5 bases and J by 2 bases, with 2 bases of the junction left unmatched. The CDR3 length is 14 residues. CDR3 sequence: CASRLAGTTDTQYF. The CDR3 nucleotides are TGCGCCAGCAGACTAGCGGGGACCACAGATACGCAGTATTTT.

The rearrangement uses TRBV27 and TRBJ2-1; D might be TRBD1 (6 bases). V was cut by 5 bases and J by 1 base, with 18 bases left in between. The CDR3 consists of 17 residues. Germline lookup yields CDR1 MNHEY and CDR2 SMNVEV (reference sequence). CDR3 residues: CASSPLNRVRSYNEQFF. As DNA, the CDR3 is TGTGCCAGCAGTCCCCTAAACAGGGTTCGGTCCTACAATGAGCAGTTCTTC.

The chain uses TRBV27 and TRBJ2-5; 7 bases map to TRBD1. V lost 8 bases and J lost 2; bases outside the gene matches: 8. This CDR3 region has 14 residues. Germline CDR1 is MNHEY and CDR2 is SMNVEV (reference sequence). CDR3 amino acids: CASGKGAGQETQYF. The CDR3, as DNA: TGTGCCAGCGGGAAGGGGGCTGGTCAAGAGACCCAGTACTTC.

This clone occurred a few times. The chain has TRBV9 and TRBJ2-3; D gene unclear. Germline CDR1 and CDR2: SGDLS and YYNGEE. Trimming removed 0 bases at V and 5 bases at J, with 13 bases between. The CDR3 runs to 15 residues. The CDR3 DNA reads TGTGCCAGCAGCGTAGGAGGCGTAGGTGGAGATACGCAGTATTTT. This gives the protein CASSVGGVGGDTQYF.

This chain connects TRBV7-8 to TRBJ2-3, with 11 positions matching TRBD2. Germline V CDR1 and CDR2: SGHVS, FQNEAQ. J gave up 2 bases and V 0 bases, and 16 bases lay outside the gene matches. This CDR3 is 21 amino acids long. CDR3 bases: TGTGCCAGCAGCTTAGCGCCAGGGTTAGCGGGGGGGGACGAGACCACAGATACGCAGTATTTT. This translates into CASSLAPGLAGGDETTDTQYF.

This chain uses TRBV12-5 with TRBJ2-2, with D possibly TRBD2 on 6 matching bases. The V end was cut by 9 bases, the J end by 0 bases, with 11 bases between. The germline CDR1 and CDR2 sequences are LGHNT and FRNRAP. CDR3 length equals 14 residues. This chain's CDR3 is CASRSGSNTGELFF. In nucleotides, the CDR3 is TGTGCTAGCCGTAGCGGTTCGAACACCGGGGAGCTGTTTTTT.

The chain employs TRBV28 and TRBJ2-5; D remains unclear. This CDR3 contains 13 residues. CDR1 is MDHEN, CDR2 SYDVKM, per germline. V was trimmed by 2 bases and J by 7 bases, leaving 11 bases between them. The CDR3 nucleotides read TGTGCCAGCAGTTTACCGACACCAGGGACCCAGTACTTC. The encoded protein is CASSLPTPGTQYF.

In this sample, this clone turned up a few times. The chain is built from TRBV5-1 and TRBJ1-6; TRBD1 agrees at 10 bases. The V gene end was trimmed by 7 bases and the J gene end by 9 bases; junction bases not matched to a gene: 4. Germline V CDR1 and CDR2: SGHRS, YFSETQ. CDR3 length: 13 amino acids. The CDR3 sequence: CASAGQGFSPLHF. As DNA, the CDR3 is TGCGCCAGCGCGGGACAGGGGTTTTCACCCCTCCACTTT.

This rearrangement joins TRBV28 to TRBJ2-1; 14 positions agree with TRBD2. The CDR3 has 18 residues. J lost 2 bases, V lost 3 bases, and 6 bases had no gene match. Germline values: CDR1 MDHEN, CDR2 SYDVKM. The CDR3 spells CASSLVGLAGGTYNEQFF. The CDR3, as DNA: TGTGCCAGCAGTTTGGTCGGACTAGCGGGGGGAACCTACAATGAGCAGTTCTTC.

This chain joins TRBV30 and TRBJ1-2; maybe TRBD1 (5 bases). V was pared by 4 bases and J by 5 bases, with 14 bases between. The CDR3 loop spans 13 amino acids. Germline V gives CDR1 GTSNPN, CDR2 SVGIG (reference sequence). The CDR3 sequence: CAWIFYGGYGYTF. As DNA, the CDR3 is TGTGCCTGGATATTCTACGGGGGGTATGGCTACACCTTC.

The J gene is TRBJ2-7, the V gene TRBV3-1 (or the pseudogene TRBV3-2); D unresolved. The CDR3 sequence is 11 residues long. Trimming removed 2 bases at V and 3 bases at J, with 2 bases between. The germline V gene encodes CDR1 LGHDT and CDR2 YNNKEL (reference sequence). CDR3 nucleotides: TGTGCCAGCAGCCAACTCTACGAGCAGTACTTC. Translating it yields CASSQLYEQYF.

The rearrangement links TRBV24-1 to TRBJ2-2; D possibly corresponds to TRBD2 (6 bases). The V and J ends lost 4 bases and 3 bases respectively, with 14 bases between them. This CDR3 is 16 amino acids long. Germline values: CDR1 KGHDR, CDR2 SFDVKD. CDR3 sequence (DNA): TGTGCCACCAGTGACCCGCGGGGCTCTTACACCGGGGAGCTGTTTTTT. It codes for CATSDPRGSYTGELFF.

By sample share, this clone is medium-sized. The chain is built from TRBV6-5 and TRBJ1-1, with 7 bases identical to TRBD1. Germline V lookup: CDR1 MNHEY, CDR2 SVGAGI. The J segment lost 4 bases and the V segment lost 7 bases, leaving 6 bases of the junction unmatched. The CDR3 is 13 amino acids. CDR3 nucleotide sequence: TGTGCCAGCAATCAACAGGGGTTCACTGAAGCTTTCTTT. This codes for CASNQQGFTEAFF.

The V and J genes are TRBV21-1 and TRBJ2-1; the table's D call, TRBD2, was not checked against the DNA. TRBV21-1 is designated a pseudogene. The CDR3 consists of 17 residues. The CDR3 bases are TGTGCCAGCAGCAAAGCGGGAGCGGGGGGGCCAGCGAATGAGCAGTTCTTC. Translating it yields CASSKAGAGGPANEQFF.

This chain uses TRBV2 with TRBJ2-1, with a tentative D call TRBD2 (6 bases). The CDR3 is 14 amino acids. The germline CDR1 and CDR2 sequences are SNHLY and FYNNEI. Between the trimmed V and J ends, which lost 7 bases and 10 bases, there was a span of 20 bases. The CDR3 nucleotides are TGTGCCAGCACGGCCGCGGCGGGACGCTTAGAGCAGTTCTTC. Protein: CASTAAAGRLEQFF.

The DNA for the CDR3 is TGTGCCAGCCAAACGGTGCGACGGGGGGGGACAGATACGCAGTATTTT. Its protein is CASQTVRRGGTDTQYF. The chain has TRBV27 and TRBJ2-3, with 8 positions matching TRBD2. Trimming at V came to 8 bases and at J to 3 bases, leaving 13 bases not matched to a gene. This CDR3 region has 16 residues. Germline V CDR1 and CDR2: MNHEY, SMNVEV (reference sequence).

V is TRBV3-1 (or the pseudogene TRBV3-2) and J is TRBJ2-5; the match to TRBD2 covers 7 bases. This CDR3 is 14 amino acids long. CDR1 is LGHDT, CDR2 YNNKEL, per germline (reference sequence). The J segment lost 4 bases and the V segment lost 4 bases, leaving 6 bases of the junction unmatched. This CDR3 is CASSRVGGRETQYF. CDR3 nucleotide sequence: TGTGCCAGCAGCCGAGTCGGGGGGAGAGAGACCCAGTACTTC.

This chain joins TRBV28 and TRBJ1-3; D perhaps matches TRBD1 (6 bases). The germline V gene has CDR1 MDHEN and CDR2 SYDVKM. The V end was cut by 6 bases, the J end by 0 bases, with 12 bases between. The length of the CDR3 is 15 residues. The CDR3 sequence: CASRFGTHSGNTIYF. The CDR3 coding sequence is TGTGCCAGCAGGTTTGGGACACACTCTGGAAACACCATATATTTT.

This clone was found a few times. This chain links TRBV19 with TRBJ1-6, with 11 bases that match TRBD1. The CDR3 covers 15 residues. Germline CDR1 LNHDA, CDR2 SQIVND (reference sequence). With V trimmed by 5 bases and J by 6 bases, 3 bases remained unmatched. DNA for the CDR3: TGTGCCAGTAGTGGACAGGGGGCGGGTAATTCACCCCTCCACTTT. This encodes CASSGQGAGNSPLHF.

The gene calls are TRBV5-1 and TRBJ2-7; 10 bases match TRBD2. Looked up from germline, CDR1 is SGHRS and CDR2 is YFSETQ. The CDR3 covers 14 residues. V lost 5 bases, J lost 5 bases, and 7 bases stayed unmatched. Here the CDR3 reads CASSTSGGEHEQYF. The DNA of the CDR3 is TGCGCCAGCAGTACAAGCGGGGGGGAACACGAGCAGTACTTC.

The chain couples TRBV5-1 to TRBJ2-1; TRBD2 aligns across 11 bases. CDR3 length equals 15 residues. V shed 4 bases and J 3 bases; nucleotides not matched to a gene: 3. CDR1 SGHRS and CDR2 YFSETQ come from the germline V gene. CDR3 amino acids: CASSPLAGVYNEQFF. As DNA, the CDR3 is TGCGCCAGCAGCCCACTAGCGGGGGTCTACAATGAGCAGTTCTTC. Drawing the rest from reference TRBV5-1 and TRBJ2-1, the complete variable domain is KAGVTQTPRYLIKTRGQQVTLSCSPISGHRSVSWYQQTPGQGLQFLFEYFSETQRNKGNFPGRFSGRQFSNSRSEMNVSTLELGDSALYLCASSPLAGVYNEQFFGPGTRLTVL.

CDR3 sequence: CASSEADRVRNSPLHF. DNA for the CDR3: TGTGCCAGCAGTGAAGCGGACAGGGTGCGGAATTCACCCCTCCACTTT. This chain joins TRBV6-1 and TRBJ1-6; TRBD1 agrees at 8 bases. This CDR3 contains 16 residues. Per the germline V gene, CDR1 is MNHNS and CDR2 is SASEGT. The trim removed 0 bases at V and 7 bases at J, leaving 5 bases unmatched.